These 14 T cell receptor beta chains were all obtained from the same sample, sequenced in a study of T-cell memory formation after mild COVID-19. TCRdb processed the 5' RACE reads anew with MiXCR; each CDR3 protein has one entry. The sample includes 150,000 to 200,000 distinct CDR3 sequences, around a tenth of them seen just once. Specimen: PBMCs or a T cell subset sorted from them (not recorded which). All receptors come from a man aged 18-30 years who had mild COVID-19 (a few samples of this study predate the infection). Cell type and time point are not known.

V gene TRBV5-5 combines with J gene TRBJ2-5, with D unresolved. The germline V and J ends were trimmed by 2 bases and 5 bases, with 13 bases remaining between them. CDR3 size: 14 residues. Germline CDR1 is SGHKS and CDR2 is YYEKEE (reference sequence). The DNA of the CDR3 is TGTGCCAGCAGCTTTGCTGCAGACGCCGAGACCCAGTACTTC. Its translation is CASSFAADAETQYF.

This sequence joins TRBV20-1 and TRBJ1-4; TRBD1 matches at 8 bases. Germline trimming cut 6 bases from V and 4 bases from J; bases unmatched to any gene: 4. The CDR3 is 13 residues long. Germline CDR1 DFQATT, CDR2 SNEGSKA (reference sequence). CDR3 DNA: TGCAGTGCCGGACAGGGAATTAATGAAAAACTGTTTTTT. It encodes CSAGQGINEKLFF.

Only a few counts were recorded for this clonotype. The chain has TRBV9 and TRBJ1-4, with D hard to call. The V end was cut by 3 bases, the J end by 0 bases, with 15 bases between. CDR3 length: 17 residues. Germline V lookup: CDR1 SGDLS, CDR2 YYNGEE. The CDR3 is CASSATGGRPTNEKLFF. The DNA for the CDR3 is TGTGCCAGCAGCGCGACCGGAGGACGTCCAACTAATGAAAAACTGTTTTTT.

This clonotype was counted a few times. J is TRBJ2-5 and V is TRBV4-1; D uncertain. V was trimmed by 1 base and J by 2 bases, leaving 11 bases between them. Germline CDR1 is MGHRA and CDR2 is YSYEKL. The CDR3 spans 15 residues. CDR3 sequence: CASSQGHSSQETQYF. The CDR3 region has the DNA TGCGCCAGCAGCCAAGGTCACAGCTCACAAGAGACCCAGTACTTC.

The J gene is TRBJ2-2, the V gene TRBV12-3 or TRBV12-4; TRBD2 might be the D (5 bases). The CDR3 length is 15 residues. V lost 6 bases, J lost 6 bases, and 17 bases lay in between. This CDR3 reads CASSPVGVRSGELFF. As DNA, the CDR3 is TGTGCCAGCAGCCCGGTCGGGGTGAGATCCGGGGAGCTGTTTTTT.

V usage is TRBV5-1 and J usage is TRBJ2-6; D remains unclear. CDR1 and CDR2 (germline): SGHRS, YFSETQ. The length of the CDR3 is 16 residues. V lost 0 bases and J 0 bases, leaving 7 bases between the germline ends. In DNA form, the CDR3 reads TGCGCCAGCAGCTTGGTGTGGAGCTCTGGGGCCAACGTCCTGACTTTC. Encoded protein: CASSLVWSSGANVLTF.

This clonotype has a handful of counts. The V call is TRBV12-3 or TRBV12-4, the J call TRBJ2-7, with D perhaps matching TRBD1 (6 bases). Between the trimmed V and J ends, which lost 5 bases and 5 bases, there was a span of 10 bases. This CDR3 is 12 amino acids long. The CDR3 sequence is CASSPSGDEQYV. CDR3 coding DNA: TGTGCCAGCAGTCCCTCAGGGGACGAGCAGTACGTC.

This clonotype was seen only a few times. The J gene is TRBJ2-5, the V gene TRBV10-3, with D hard to call. This CDR3 has 13 residues. V lost 3 bases to trimming and J lost 7 bases, with 12 bases between them. CDR1 is ENHRY, CDR2 SYGVKD, per germline. CDR3 sequence (DNA): TGTGCCATCAGTGAAGGAGCCTCCCGGACCCAGTACTTC. It is translated as CAISEGASRTQYF.

The CDR3: CASSWTEYGYTF. The CDR3 region has the DNA TGTGCCAGCAGTTGGACAGAATATGGCTACACCTTC. The V call is TRBV12-3 or TRBV12-4, the J call TRBJ1-2; a weak D match, TRBD1 (6 bases). V was pared by 4 bases and J by 5 bases, with 8 bases between. The CDR3 spans 12 residues.

This clonotype has more than one count but fewer than ten. The J gene is TRBJ2-1, the V gene TRBV14; a weak D match, TRBD1 (5 bases). Germline V gene lookup returns CDR1 SGHDN and CDR2 FVKESK. CDR3 length: 12 residues. Trimming took off 4 bases at V and 6 bases at J, with 7 bases between the two ends. The CDR3 region has the DNA TGTGCCAGCAGCCGACAGTTCAATGAGCAGTTCTTC. Residues: CASSRQFNEQFF. Variable domain in full (rest from reference TRBV14 and TRBJ2-1): EAGVTQFPSHSVIEKGQTVTLRCDPISGHDNLYWYRRVMGKEIKFLLHFVKESKQDESGMPNNRFLAERTGGTYSTLKVQPAELEDSGVYFCASSRQFNEQFFGPGTRLTVL.

This clonotype appeared a few times. The chain carries TRBV27 and TRBJ1-1; TRBD1 agrees at 7 bases. Looked up from germline, CDR1 is MNHEY and CDR2 is SMNVEV (reference sequence). V dropped 5 bases and J dropped 5; count of bases not matched to a gene: 8. The length of the CDR3 is 14 residues. CDR3 sequence: CASSLQTGETEAFF. The CDR3 DNA reads TGTGCCAGCAGTCTACAAACAGGGGAAACTGAAGCTTTCTTT.

The chain links TRBV10-3 to TRBJ2-3, with TRBD1 matching 10 bases. The trim removed 6 bases at V and 1 base at J, leaving 10 bases unmatched. The V gene's germline CDR1 is ENHRY and CDR2 SYGVKD. This CDR3 has 17 amino acids. The CDR3 spells CAISPGTGVRGTDTQYF. The CDR3 DNA reads TGTGCCATCAGCCCCGGGACAGGGGTAAGAGGCACAGATACGCAGTATTTT.

In this sample, this clonotype turned up a few times. This chain uses TRBV2 with TRBJ1-1; D is perhaps TRBD1 (6 bases). The CDR3 length is 13 residues. Germline V gene data show CDR1 as SNHLY and CDR2 as FYNNEI. The V gene lost 4 bases and the J gene lost 3 bases, with 9 bases spanning the gap. CDR3 loop: CASSGDTYTEAFF. The CDR3 nucleotides read TGTGCCAGCAGTGGGGACACCTACACTGAAGCTTTCTTT.

This sequence joins TRBV5-4 and TRBJ2-1, with 16 positions matching TRBD2. Germline values: CDR1 SGHNT, CDR2 YYREEE (reference sequence). Germline trimming cut 4 bases from V and 9 bases from J; bases unmatched to any gene: 7. This CDR3 spans 16 amino acids. CDR3 protein: CASSAGTSGGAGEQFF. The CDR3 nucleotides read TGTGCCAGCAGCGCCGGGACTAGCGGGGGGGCCGGTGAGCAGTTCTTC.